The 27 T cell receptor beta chains given below trace back to one sample, sequenced in a study of blood T cell repertoires in COVID-19. Assay used: immunoSEQ multiplex PCR; TCRdb lists only in-frame clones, some missing. The sample contains about 50,000 clones, around 88% of which appear only once. Material for sequencing was peripheral blood. These receptors all come from a woman aged 60-70 years with acute or convalescent COVID-19.

V gene TRBV12-3 or TRBV12-4 combines with J gene TRBJ2-2, with D maybe TRBD1 (6 bases). V shed 5 bases and J shed 4 bases, with 8 bases lying between them. CDR3 size: 13 residues. CDR3 region: CASSTGSTGELFF. Written as DNA, the CDR3 is TGTGCCAGCAGTACAGGGTCCACCGGGGAGCTGTTTTTT.

J is TRBJ1-2 and V is TRBV10-2, with D tentatively TRBD1 (5 bases). CDR1 and CDR2 (germline): WSHSY, SAAADI. Trimming removed 3 bases at V and 3 bases at J, with 8 bases between. The CDR3 has 13 amino acids. CDR3 residues: CASSDARDYGYTF. CDR3 sequence (DNA): TGCGCCAGCAGTGACGCCAGGGACTATGGCTACACCTTC.

The chain recombines TRBV5-6 with TRBJ2-3, with D possibly being TRBD2 (6 bases). CDR3 length equals 15 residues. V was cut by 4 bases and J by 1 base, with 13 bases left in between. The V gene's germline CDR1 is SGHDT and CDR2 YYEEEE. This CDR3 is CASSLSGGRTDTQYF. The CDR3 DNA sequence: TGTGCCAGCAGCCTGAGCGGAGGGCGCACAGATACGCAGTATTTT.

J is TRBJ2-5 and V is TRBV13; TRBD2 matches 12 bases. V lost 1 base, J lost 2 bases, and 2 bases stayed unmatched. Germline V gene lookup returns CDR1 PRHDT and CDR2 FYEKMQ (reference sequence). This CDR3 comprises 16 residues. CDR3 in DNA: TGTGCCAGCAGCTTAGAACTAGCGGGGGGACAAGAGACCCAGTACTTC. Amino acids: CASSLELAGGQETQYF.

On this clone itself: At one end, the junction sequence differs from germline, possibly due to a read error. The CDR3 loop is CASILHRATINYGYTF. The CDR3, as DNA: TGTGCCAGCATTTTACACAGGGCAACTATTAACTATGGCTACACCTTC. V and J are TRBV28 and TRBJ1-2; TRBD1 might be the D (6 bases). The CDR3 extends over 16 amino acids. The V gene's germline CDR1 is MDHEN and CDR2 SYDVKM.

The chain uses TRBV20-1 and TRBJ1-1; D is possibly TRBD1 (6 bases). Germline CDR1 is DFQATT and CDR2 is SNEGSKA (reference sequence). The CDR3 totals 11 residues. The V end was cut by 7 bases, the J end by 8 bases, with 14 bases between. CDR3 sequence: CSVVPTGEAFF. CDR3 nucleotides: TGCAGTGTTGTACCGACAGGCGAAGCTTTCTTT.

This clone was found a few times. The chain carries TRBV6-1 and TRBJ1-5; maybe TRBD1 (5 bases). Looked up from germline, CDR1 is MNHNS and CDR2 is SASEGT. The ends were cut back, 2 bases at V and 6 bases at J, with 20 bases in the middle. This CDR3 comprises 17 residues. CDR3 sequence: CASSERALDIWAQPQHF. The CDR3, as DNA: TGTGCCAGCAGTGAAAGGGCCTTGGACATATGGGCTCAGCCCCAGCATTTT.

The chain couples TRBV5-1 to TRBJ2-1; the D gene is possibly TRBD1 (5 bases). Germline CDR1 SGHRS, CDR2 YFSETQ. V was clipped by 0 bases and J by 2 bases, with 12 bases between them. The CDR3 loop spans 16 amino acids. CDR3 residues: CASSLARQGTYNEQFF. The CDR3 nucleotides read TGCGCCAGCAGCTTGGCCCGGCAGGGAACCTACAATGAGCAGTTCTTC.

The chain is built from TRBV6-5 and TRBJ1-3; 9 bases fit TRBD1. In germline, CDR1 is MNHEY, CDR2 SVGAGI. J was trimmed by 3 bases and V by 6 bases; bases with no gene match: 3. This CDR3 is 14 amino acids long. The CDR3: CASRGQGLGNTIYF. CDR3 bases: TGTGCCAGCAGGGGACAGGGACTTGGAAACACCATATATTTT.

The chain uses TRBV30 and TRBJ1-6, with D possibly being TRBD1 (5 bases). The germline CDR1 and CDR2 sequences are GTSNPN and SVGIG (reference sequence). CDR3 length: 14 residues. V lost 1 base to trimming and J lost 7 bases, with 11 bases between them. The CDR3 sequence is CAWSEAGLNSPLHF. Written as DNA, the CDR3 is TGTGCCTGGAGTGAGGCAGGGTTGAATTCACCCCTCCACTTT.

The rearrangement joins TRBV6-5 to TRBJ2-7; 7 bases fit TRBD2. Germline CDR1 and CDR2: MNHEY and SVGAGI. The trim removed 10 bases at V and 0 bases at J, leaving 12 bases unmatched. This CDR3 is 15 amino acids long. CDR3 in amino acids: CAIRRGSGSSYEQYF. The CDR3 bases are TGTGCCATCCGTCGCGGGAGTGGGAGCTCCTACGAGCAGTACTTC.

V gene TRBV10-3 combines with J gene TRBJ1-2; TRBD1 matches 7 bases. This CDR3 has 15 residues. Germline V gene lookup returns CDR1 ENHRY and CDR2 SYGVKD. Trimming took 2 bases from V and 6 from J; bases not matched to a gene: 9. CDR3 sequence reads: CAISEIGGVVDGYTF. The CDR3 bases are TGTGCCATCAGTGAGATAGGGGGCGTCGTAGATGGCTACACCTTC.

The rearrangement uses TRBV7-9 and TRBJ1-4; 8 bases agree with TRBD1. Losses at the gene ends were 0 bases for V and 3 bases for J; bases not matched to a gene: 12. Germline CDR1 and CDR2: SEHNR and FQNEAQ (reference sequence). This CDR3 has 19 amino acids. CDR3 in amino acids: CASSLAPRTGRTANEKLFF. Here the CDR3 DNA reads TGTGCCAGCAGCTTAGCGCCCCGGACAGGGAGGACGGCTAATGAAAAACTGTTTTTT.

The V call is TRBV19, the J call TRBJ1-2; D gene uncertain. Germline V gene sequence: CDR1 LNHDA, CDR2 SQIVND (reference sequence). Trimming shortened V by 6 bases and J by 8 bases, and 16 bases separated the two germline ends. This CDR3 comprises 13 residues. CDR3 amino acids: CASRSGGTGGYTF. In nucleotides, the CDR3 is TGTGCCAGTAGGTCCGGAGGAACTGGCGGCTACACCTTC.

The gene calls are TRBV19 and TRBJ2-7, with D possibly being TRBD1 (5 bases). This CDR3 has 15 amino acids. V was pared by 1 base and J by 3 bases, with 13 bases between. CDR1 and CDR2 from the germline V gene are LNHDA and SQIVND (reference sequence). The CDR3 sequence: CASSIGSGSFYEQYF. CDR3 nucleotide sequence: TGTGCCAGTAGTATAGGATCAGGGTCCTTCTACGAGCAGTACTTC.

J is TRBJ2-3 and V is TRBV12-3 or TRBV12-4, with TRBD1 as a possible D gene (6 bases). The CDR3 runs to 13 residues. Trimming pared 6 bases from V and 5 bases from J, leaving 12 bases between. CDR3 residues: CASRPSGVDTQYF. CDR3 bases: TGTGCCAGCAGGCCGTCAGGGGTAGATACGCAGTATTTT.

This clone is a singleton in its sample. This chain joins TRBV5-4 and TRBJ2-7; 7 positions agree with TRBD1. V shed 4 bases and J 1 base; nucleotides not matched to a gene: 2. Per germline, CDR1 SGHNT and CDR2 YYREEE (reference sequence). The length of the CDR3 is 13 residues. The CDR3 protein is CASSKDRSYEQYF. The CDR3 DNA is TGTGCCAGCAGCAAGGACAGGTCCTACGAGCAGTACTTC. Looking up the rest from reference TRBV5-4 and TRBJ2-7 gives the full variable domain: ETGVTQSPTHLIKTRGQQVTLRCSSQSGHNTVSWYQQALGQGPQFIFQYYREEENGRGNFPPRFSGLQFPNYSSELNVNALELDDSALYLCASSKDRSYEQYFGPGTRLTVT.

The count of this clone is one. This chain links TRBV6-1 with TRBJ1-5, with TRBD1 matching 7 bases. The CDR3 contains 15 residues. J was trimmed by 4 bases and V by 0 bases; bases with no gene match: 3. The germline gives CDR1 MNHNS, CDR2 SASEGT. CDR3 nucleotide sequence: TGTGCCAGCAGTGAAGCCACAGGGGTAAATCAGCCCCAGCATTTT. Amino acids: CASSEATGVNQPQHF.

The rearrangement joins TRBV27 to TRBJ1-2; 8 nucleotides line up with TRBD1. The CDR3 totals 15 residues. Per germline, CDR1 MNHEY and CDR2 SMNVEV (reference sequence). After removal of 3 bases from V and 4 bases from J, the junction contained 7 bases not matched to a gene. The CDR3 here is CASSLAATGVYGYTF. CDR3 coding DNA: TGTGCCAGCAGTTTGGCTGCGACAGGGGTCTATGGCTACACCTTC.

Here the CDR3 reads CASQRLAGGNIQYF. CDR3 DNA sequence: TGTGCCAGCCAAAGACTAGCGGGGGGAAACATTCAGTACTTC. The chain joins TRBV2 to TRBJ2-4, with TRBD2 matching over 13 bases. V was pared by 8 bases and J by 6 bases, with 4 bases of the junction left unmatched. There are 14 residues in the CDR3. Germline V gene lookup returns CDR1 SNHLY and CDR2 FYNNEI.

The genes are TRBV1 and TRBJ2-7; the table's D call, TRBD1, has no DNA check behind it. TRBV1 has pseudogene status. The CDR3 totals 20 residues. The DNA for the CDR3 is TGCACCAGCAGCCAAGTTGGTGGGCCGGGACAGGGGGTAAGAAGCTACGAGCAGTACTTC. Protein sequence: CTSSQVGGPGQGVRSYEQYF.

The chain combines TRBV2 with TRBJ1-5, with TRBD1 matching over 7 bases. CDR3 length equals 15 residues. Looked up from germline, CDR1 is SNHLY and CDR2 is FYNNEI. V shed 4 bases and J 0 bases; nucleotides not matched to a gene: 3. For the CDR3, the DNA is TGTGCCAGCAGTGGACAGGGACATAGCAATCAGCCCCAGCATTTT. This gives the protein CASSGQGHSNQPQHF.

The rearrangement links TRBV10-3 to TRBJ1-1, with D perhaps matching TRBD1 (5 bases). Germline loops: CDR1 ENHRY, CDR2 SYGVKD. The CDR3 has 13 amino acids. V gave up 5 bases and J gave up 2 bases, with 9 bases separating them. CDR3 residues: CAISLTANTEAFF. CDR3 coding DNA: TGTGCCATCAGTTTGACAGCTAACACTGAAGCTTTCTTT.

V usage is TRBV7-2 and J usage is TRBJ2-3, with 13 bases aligning to TRBD2. CDR3 size: 16 residues. Germline V gene data show CDR1 as SGHTA and CDR2 as FQGNSA. V trimming: 5 bases; J trimming: 1 base; junction bases outside the gene matches: 3. The CDR3 here is CASSQLAGGGTDTQYF. The CDR3 coding sequence is TGTGCCAGCAGCCAACTAGCGGGGGGGGGCACAGATACGCAGTATTTT. Together with reference TRBV7-2 and TRBJ2-3, the CDR3 gives the full variable domain: GAGVSQSPSNKVTEKGKDVELRCDPISGHTALYWYRQSLGQGLEFLIYFQGNSAPDKSGLPSDRFSAERTGGSVSTLTIQRTQQEDSAVYLCASSQLAGGGTDTQYFGPGTRLTVL.

The V and J genes are TRBV6-6 and TRBJ1-1, with D hard to call. The V end lost 8 bases, the J end lost 0 bases, and 16 bases lay between the germline ends. Germline CDR1 MNHNY, CDR2 SVGAGI (reference sequence). This CDR3 has 15 residues. The CDR3 protein is CASARRGILNTEAFF. The CDR3 DNA sequence: TGTGCCAGCGCCAGGCGGGGTATCCTGAACACTGAAGCTTTCTTT.

The chain combines TRBV5-8 with TRBJ2-1, with D possibly being TRBD1 (6 bases). This CDR3 comprises 14 residues. From germline, CDR1 is SGHTS and CDR2 YDEGEE. V was cut by 0 bases and J by 15 bases, with 19 bases left in between. CDR3 DNA: TGTGCCAGCAGCTTGGAGGGGGACAACGGGGTTCGGTTCTTC. Its protein product is CASSLEGDNGVRFF.

This clone was counted only a few times. V usage is TRBV14 and J usage is TRBJ1-1; TRBD1 matches 7 bases. CDR3 length: 15 residues. With V trimmed by 2 bases and J by 1 base, 4 bases remained unmatched. Germline-derived CDR1 and CDR2 are SGHDN and FVKESK. The CDR3: CASSQSRGANTEAFF. CDR3 nucleotide sequence: TGTGCCAGCAGCCAAAGCAGGGGGGCGAACACTGAAGCTTTCTTT.